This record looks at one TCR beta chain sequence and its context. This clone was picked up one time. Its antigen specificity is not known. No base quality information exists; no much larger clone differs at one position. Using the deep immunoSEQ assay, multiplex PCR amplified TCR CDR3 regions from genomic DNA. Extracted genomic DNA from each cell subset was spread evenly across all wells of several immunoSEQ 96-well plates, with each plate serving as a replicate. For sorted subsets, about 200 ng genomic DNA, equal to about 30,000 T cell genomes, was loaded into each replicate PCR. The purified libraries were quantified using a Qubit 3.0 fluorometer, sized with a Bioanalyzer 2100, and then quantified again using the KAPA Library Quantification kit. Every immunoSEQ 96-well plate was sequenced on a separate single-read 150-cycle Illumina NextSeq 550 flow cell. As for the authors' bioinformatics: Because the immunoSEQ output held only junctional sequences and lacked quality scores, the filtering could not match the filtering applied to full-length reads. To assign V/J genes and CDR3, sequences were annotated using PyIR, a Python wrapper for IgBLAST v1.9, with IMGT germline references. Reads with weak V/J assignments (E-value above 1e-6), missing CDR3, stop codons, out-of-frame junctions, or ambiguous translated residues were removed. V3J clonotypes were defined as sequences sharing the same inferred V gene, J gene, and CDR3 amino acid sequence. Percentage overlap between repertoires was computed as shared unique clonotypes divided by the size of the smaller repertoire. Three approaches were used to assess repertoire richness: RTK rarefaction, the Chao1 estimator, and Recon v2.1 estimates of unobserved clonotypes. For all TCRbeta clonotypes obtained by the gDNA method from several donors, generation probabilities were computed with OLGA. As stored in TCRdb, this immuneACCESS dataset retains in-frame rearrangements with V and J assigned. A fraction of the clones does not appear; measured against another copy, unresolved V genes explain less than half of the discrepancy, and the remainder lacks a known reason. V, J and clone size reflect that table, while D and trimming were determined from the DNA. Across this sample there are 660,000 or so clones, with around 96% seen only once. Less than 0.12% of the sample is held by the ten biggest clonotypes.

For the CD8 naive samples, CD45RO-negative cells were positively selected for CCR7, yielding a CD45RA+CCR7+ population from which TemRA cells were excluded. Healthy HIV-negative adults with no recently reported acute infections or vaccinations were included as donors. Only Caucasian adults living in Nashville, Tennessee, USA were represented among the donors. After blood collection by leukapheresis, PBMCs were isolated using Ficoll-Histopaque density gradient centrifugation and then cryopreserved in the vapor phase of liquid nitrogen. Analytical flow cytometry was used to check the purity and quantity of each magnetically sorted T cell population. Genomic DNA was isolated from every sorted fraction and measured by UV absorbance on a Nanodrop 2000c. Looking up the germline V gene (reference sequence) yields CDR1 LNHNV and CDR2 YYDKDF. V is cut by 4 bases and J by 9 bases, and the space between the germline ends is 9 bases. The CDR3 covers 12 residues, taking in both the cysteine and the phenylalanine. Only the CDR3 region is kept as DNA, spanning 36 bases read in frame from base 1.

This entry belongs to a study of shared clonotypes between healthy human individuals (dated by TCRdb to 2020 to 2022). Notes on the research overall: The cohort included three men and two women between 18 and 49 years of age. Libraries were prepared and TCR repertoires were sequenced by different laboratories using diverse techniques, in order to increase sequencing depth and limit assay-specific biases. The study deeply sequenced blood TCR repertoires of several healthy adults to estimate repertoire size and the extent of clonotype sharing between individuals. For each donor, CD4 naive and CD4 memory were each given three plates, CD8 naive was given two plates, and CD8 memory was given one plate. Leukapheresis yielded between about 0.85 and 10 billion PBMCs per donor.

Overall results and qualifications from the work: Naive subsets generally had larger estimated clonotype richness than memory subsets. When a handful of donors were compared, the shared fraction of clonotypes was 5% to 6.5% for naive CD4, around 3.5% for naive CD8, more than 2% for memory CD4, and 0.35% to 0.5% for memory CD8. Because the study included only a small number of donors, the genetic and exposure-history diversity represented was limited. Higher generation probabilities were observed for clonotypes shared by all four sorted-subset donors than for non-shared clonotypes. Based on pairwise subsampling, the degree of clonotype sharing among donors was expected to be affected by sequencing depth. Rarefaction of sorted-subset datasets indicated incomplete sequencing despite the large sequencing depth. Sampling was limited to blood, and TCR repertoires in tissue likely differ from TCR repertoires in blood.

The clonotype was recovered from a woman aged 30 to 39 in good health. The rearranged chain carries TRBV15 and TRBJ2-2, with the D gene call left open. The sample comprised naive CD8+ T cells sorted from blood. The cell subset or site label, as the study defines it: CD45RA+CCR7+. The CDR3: CATSNPGRELFF. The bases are TGTGCCACCAGCAACCCGGGCCGGGAGCTGTTTTTT. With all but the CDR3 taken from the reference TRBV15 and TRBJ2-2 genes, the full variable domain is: DAMVIQNPRYQVTQFGKPVTLSCSQTLNHNVMYWYQQKSSQAPKLLFHYYDKDFNNEADTPDNFQSRRPNTSFCFLDIRSPGLGDTAMYLCATSNPGRELFFGEGSRLTVL.